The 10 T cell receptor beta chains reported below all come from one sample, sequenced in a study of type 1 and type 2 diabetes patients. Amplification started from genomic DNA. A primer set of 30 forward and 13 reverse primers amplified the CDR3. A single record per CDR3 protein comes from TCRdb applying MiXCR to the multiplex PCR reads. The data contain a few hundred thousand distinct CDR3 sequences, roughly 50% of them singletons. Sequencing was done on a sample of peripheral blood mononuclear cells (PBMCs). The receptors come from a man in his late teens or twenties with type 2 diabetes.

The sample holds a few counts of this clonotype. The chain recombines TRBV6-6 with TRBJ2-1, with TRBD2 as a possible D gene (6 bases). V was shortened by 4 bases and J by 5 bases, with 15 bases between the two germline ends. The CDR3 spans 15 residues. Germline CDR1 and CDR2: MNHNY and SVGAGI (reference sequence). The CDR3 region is CASSLESRGHNEQFF. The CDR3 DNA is TGTGCCAGCAGTTTAGAATCGCGGGGTCACAATGAGCAGTTCTTC.

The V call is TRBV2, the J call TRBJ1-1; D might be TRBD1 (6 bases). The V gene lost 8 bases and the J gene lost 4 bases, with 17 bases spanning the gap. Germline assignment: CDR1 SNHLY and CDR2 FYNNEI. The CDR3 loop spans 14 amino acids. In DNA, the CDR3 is TGTGCCAGCGGGCAGGGCAGGGGCGGCACTGAAGCTTTCTTT. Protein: CASGQGRGGTEAFF.

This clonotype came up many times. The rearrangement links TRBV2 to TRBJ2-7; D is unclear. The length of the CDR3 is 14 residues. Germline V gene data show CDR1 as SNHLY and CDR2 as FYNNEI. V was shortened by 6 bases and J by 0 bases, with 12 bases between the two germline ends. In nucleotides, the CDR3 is TGTGCCAGCAGAGGCGGCAGCATCTCCTACGAGCAGTACTTC. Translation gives CASRGGSISYEQYF.

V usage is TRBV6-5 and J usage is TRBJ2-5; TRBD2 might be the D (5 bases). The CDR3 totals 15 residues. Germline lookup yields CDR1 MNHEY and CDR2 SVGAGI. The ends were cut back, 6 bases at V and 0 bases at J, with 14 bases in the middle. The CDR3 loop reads CASSLLRGYQETQYF. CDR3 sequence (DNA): TGTGCCAGCAGCCTCCTTAGAGGGTACCAAGAGACCCAGTACTTC.

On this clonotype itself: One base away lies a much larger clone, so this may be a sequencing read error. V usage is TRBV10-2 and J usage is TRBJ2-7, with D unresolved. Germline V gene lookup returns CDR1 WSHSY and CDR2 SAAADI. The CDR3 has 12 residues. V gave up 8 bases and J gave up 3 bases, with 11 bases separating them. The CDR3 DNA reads TGCGCCAGCGGTCCTGACCGCTACGAGCAGTACTTC. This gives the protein CASGPDRYEQYF.

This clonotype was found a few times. The CDR3 DNA is TGTGCCAGCAGTTTATTCGGACGGGGATCCTACGAGCAGTACTTC. It encodes CASSLFGRGSYEQYF. The chain combines TRBV12-3 or TRBV12-4 with TRBJ2-7; D might be TRBD2 (5 bases). This CDR3 is 15 amino acids long. Trimming pared 2 bases from V and 1 base from J, leaving 12 bases between.

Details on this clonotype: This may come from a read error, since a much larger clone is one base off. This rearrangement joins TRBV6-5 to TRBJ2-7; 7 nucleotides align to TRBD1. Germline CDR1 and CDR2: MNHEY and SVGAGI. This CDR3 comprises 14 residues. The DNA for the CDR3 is TGTGCCGGCAGTTACTCCTGGACAGGAACCGAGCAGTACTTC. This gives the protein CAGSYSWTGTEQYF.

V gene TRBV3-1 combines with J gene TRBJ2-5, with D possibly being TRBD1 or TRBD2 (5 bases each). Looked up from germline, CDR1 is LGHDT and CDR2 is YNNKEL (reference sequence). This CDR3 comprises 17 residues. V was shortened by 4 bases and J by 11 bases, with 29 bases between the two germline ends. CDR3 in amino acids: CASSPRRGEGYYNEQYF. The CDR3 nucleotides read TGTGCCAGCAGCCCCCGAAGGGGAGAGGGATACTACAATGAGCAGTACTTC.

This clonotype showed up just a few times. CDR3 DNA: TGTGCCATAACCCCGGCGGGGAAGGGGTCACCCCTCCACTTT. Protein product: CAITPAGKGSPLHF. The J gene is TRBJ1-6, the V gene TRBV6-6, with D tentatively TRBD1 (5 bases). V was shortened by 10 bases and J by 10 bases, with 20 bases between the two germline ends. CDR1 and CDR2 (germline): MNHNY, SVGAGI (reference sequence). The CDR3 contains 14 residues.

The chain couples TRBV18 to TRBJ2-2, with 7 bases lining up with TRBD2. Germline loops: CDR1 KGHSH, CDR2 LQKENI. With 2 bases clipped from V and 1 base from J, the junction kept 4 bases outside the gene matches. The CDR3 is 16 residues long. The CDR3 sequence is CASSPVASGNTGELFF. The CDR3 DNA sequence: TGTGCCAGCTCACCAGTGGCTAGCGGGAACACCGGGGAGCTGTTTTTT.